Sequencing of this TCR beta chain was carried out in a study of cytomegalovirus exposure and HLA in healthy donors. CDR3 length: 18 residues. Trimming removed 0 bases at V and 4 bases at J, with 22 bases between. Germline V gene data show CDR1 as SGDLS and CDR2 as YYNGEE. The PCR ran on 60 Vbeta and 13 Jbeta primers. The repertoire was sequenced with immunoSEQ multiplex PCR; TCRdb's copy has only in-frame clones and lacks some. The sample contains approximately 90,000 clones, 60% to 80% of which appear only once. This sequence originates from a man aged 35 to 55 in good health and CMV-seronegative. Sequencing input: PBMCs. The chain carries TRBV9 and TRBJ1-2, with D tentatively TRBD1 (5 bases). CDR3 protein: CASSVGGAEGRRGYGYTF. CDR3 DNA sequence: TGTGCCAGCAGCGTAGGAGGTGCGGAGGGGAGAAGGGGCTATGGCTACACCTTC.